This TCR beta chain was sequenced in a study of blood T cell repertoires in COVID-19. This table comes from immunoSEQ multiplex PCR, and its TCRdb copy is limited to in-frame clones, with some not included. The data hold roughly 100,000 clones, with approximately 88% observed a single time. With 1 base removed from V and 4 bases from J, the gap between germline ends came to 11 bases. Looked up from germline, CDR1 is LGHNA and CDR2 is YSLEER. The CDR3 has 15 residues. The sequence was obtained from a man of 80 years or more with acute or convalescent COVID-19. The sequenced sample consisted of peripheral blood. The gene calls are TRBV4-3 and TRBJ1-3; a weak D match, TRBD1 (5 bases). CDR3: CASSQVYGQGNTIYF. DNA of the CDR3: TGCGCCAGCAGCCAAGTCTACGGACAAGGAAACACCATATATTTT.